One and the same sample provided the 17 T cell receptor beta chains below, sequenced in a study of CD8 T cells in Susac syndrome. Random hexamers were used to reverse transcribe the RNA input (about 0.5 to 1 ug). Via MiXCR, TCRdb re-called the immunoSEQ multiplex PCR reads, giving one row per CDR3 protein. The top ten clones hold about 0.091% of a sample with around 230,000 distinct CDR3 sequences, approximately 95% of them seen once. The sequenced material came from CD4+ T cells from PBMCs. Receptor source: a human donor with multiple sclerosis.

The CDR3 region has the DNA TGTGCCAGCAGCCTGTATGGGGCCAACGTCCTGACTTTC. This translates into CASSLYGANVLTF. The chain recombines TRBV3-1 with TRBJ2-6; no clear D gene. The length of the CDR3 is 13 residues. The germline V gene has CDR1 LGHDT and CDR2 YNNKEL (reference sequence). The V end lost 4 bases, the J end lost 3 bases, and 4 bases lay between the germline ends.

This chain connects TRBV28 to TRBJ2-7; the match to TRBD2 covers 7 bases. This CDR3 is built from 14 residues. Germline trimming cut 8 bases from V and 3 bases from J; bases unmatched to any gene: 10. Germline assignment: CDR1 MDHEN and CDR2 SYDVKM. The CDR3 DNA sequence: TGTGCCAGCCAAGCGGGGTCCTGGGGCTACGAGCAGTACTTC. This translates into CASQAGSWGYEQYF.

The V and J genes are TRBV5-1 and TRBJ2-7; D call uncertain. The CDR3 consists of 14 residues. Between the trimmed V and J ends, which lost 0 bases and 3 bases, there was a span of 10 bases. Per germline, CDR1 SGHRS and CDR2 YFSETQ. The CDR3 DNA is TGCGCCAGCAGCTTGGCCGTTTCGGGCTACGAGCAGTACTTC. Amino acids: CASSLAVSGYEQYF. Combining the CDR3 with reference TRBV5-1 and TRBJ2-7 gives the whole variable domain KAGVTQTPRYLIKTRGQQVTLSCSPISGHRSVSWYQQTPGQGLQFLFEYFSETQRNKGNFPGRFSGRQFSNSRSEMNVSTLELGDSALYLCASSLAVSGYEQYFGPGTRLTVT.

This chain connects TRBV24-1 to TRBJ1-2; D is uncertain. Trimming pared 7 bases from V and 3 bases from J, leaving 11 bases between. CDR3 size: 13 residues. In germline, CDR1 is KGHDR, CDR2 SFDVKD. CDR3 in DNA: TGTGCCACCAGCGAGGGATCGGACTATGGCTACACCTTC. Its translation: CATSEGSDYGYTF.

The rearrangement joins TRBV29-1 to TRBJ2-7, with D uncertain. CDR3 length: 11 amino acids. Germline values: CDR1 SQVTM, CDR2 ANQGSEA. V gave up 3 bases and J gave up 3 bases, with 6 bases separating them. CDR3 DNA sequence: TGCAGCGTTGAGGTAGACTACGAGCAGTACTTC. Amino acid sequence: CSVEVDYEQYF.

This chain links TRBV29-1 with TRBJ2-7; perhaps TRBD2 as D (6 bases). In germline, CDR1 is SQVTM, CDR2 ANQGSEA. V lost 4 bases and J lost 11, with 18 bases in between. The CDR3 contains 12 residues. In DNA, the CDR3 is TGCAGCGTTGGTGAGGTGGGGACTTCCGAGTACTTC. Its translation: CSVGEVGTSEYF.

The chain recombines TRBV5-1 with TRBJ2-2, with D perhaps TRBD2 (6 bases). Germline V CDR1 and CDR2: SGHRS, YFSETQ. The CDR3 runs to 17 residues. V lost 0 bases to trimming and J lost 0 bases, with 12 bases between them. This CDR3 reads CASSLGAGITNTGELFF. The CDR3 DNA sequence: TGCGCCAGCAGCTTGGGTGCGGGGATAACGAACACCGGGGAGCTGTTTTTT.

This rearrangement joins TRBV20-1 to TRBJ2-7; 10 nucleotides align to TRBD2. V trimming: 5 bases; J trimming: 6 bases; junction bases outside the gene matches: 10. The CDR3 runs 14 residues. The germline gives CDR1 DFQATT, CDR2 SNEGSKA (reference sequence). CDR3 loop: CSAAVPGLALEQYF. In DNA, the CDR3 is TGCAGTGCTGCTGTCCCGGGACTAGCGCTCGAGCAGTACTTC.

This chain connects TRBV7-9 to TRBJ1-4; D unresolved. Trimming stripped 1 base from V and 7 bases from J, with 7 bases between. CDR3 length: 13 residues. Germline V gives CDR1 SEHNR, CDR2 FQNEAQ (reference sequence). CDR3 coding DNA: TGTGCCAGCAGCTTAGAGGGCGGTGAAAAACTGTTTTTT. It encodes CASSLEGGEKLFF.

This chain links TRBV27 with TRBJ2-7, with 8 bases identical to TRBD2. J lost 4 bases, V lost 0 bases, and 8 bases had no gene match. CDR1 is MNHEY, CDR2 SMNVEV, per germline (reference sequence). The CDR3 length is 16 residues. The CDR3 spells CASSLSSLAESYEQYF. The DNA for the CDR3 is TGTGCCAGCAGTTTATCGTCACTAGCGGAGTCGTACGAGCAGTACTTC.

The rearrangement links TRBV13 to TRBJ1-2, with TRBD1 matching over 7 bases. The V segment lost 5 bases and the J segment 1 base; nucleotides outside the gene matches: 7. Per germline, CDR1 PRHDT and CDR2 FYEKMQ (reference sequence). The CDR3 contains 15 residues. The CDR3 reads CASSRRTGFNYGYTF. The DNA for the CDR3 is TGTGCCAGCAGCCGCAGGACAGGCTTTAACTATGGCTACACCTTC.

This chain joins TRBV29-1 and TRBJ2-7; 9 nucleotides align to TRBD1. This CDR3 spans 13 amino acids. V lost 6 bases, J lost 6 bases, and 9 bases stayed unmatched. CDR1 SQVTM and CDR2 ANQGSEA come from the germline V gene. The chain's CDR3 is CSVVGTGLFEQYF. CDR3 sequence (DNA): TGCAGCGTGGTGGGGACAGGGTTATTCGAGCAGTACTTC.

The gene calls are TRBV20-1 and TRBJ2-3, with 7 nucleotides matching TRBD2. Per germline, CDR1 DFQATT and CDR2 SNEGSKA (reference sequence). The CDR3 runs to 20 residues. V gave up 0 bases and J gave up 6 bases; unmatched junction bases: 24. The CDR3 sequence is CSARDRDRLAGSRKVDTQYF. In DNA form, the CDR3 reads TGCAGTGCTAGAGATCGGGATAGACTAGCCGGATCCCGAAAGGTGGATACGCAGTATTTT.

This sequence joins TRBV15 and TRBJ1-2; maybe TRBD1 (5 bases). Germline loops: CDR1 LNHNV, CDR2 YYDKDF (reference sequence). CDR3 size: 15 residues. The V end was cut by 1 base, the J end by 3 bases, with 12 bases between. The chain's CDR3 is CATSRGGLLDYGYTF. The CDR3, as DNA: TGTGCCACCAGCAGAGGGGGACTTCTCGACTATGGCTACACCTTC.

The rearrangement links TRBV2 to TRBJ1-2; D unclear. Trimming removed 7 bases at V and 1 base at J, with 16 bases between. This CDR3 is built from 15 residues. Looked up from germline, CDR1 is SNHLY and CDR2 is FYNNEI. Written as DNA, the CDR3 is TGTGCCAGCATACTCGAGACGGGTGTTAACTATGGCTACACCTTC. Protein sequence: CASILETGVNYGYTF.

The chain links TRBV23-1 to TRBJ2-1; 14 bases are shared with TRBD2. TRBV23-1 qualifies as an ORF whose function is uncertain. J lost 8 bases, V lost 2 bases, and 14 bases had no gene match. The CDR3 contains 19 residues. CDR3 residues: CASSQRDPGLAGASDEQFF. The CDR3 nucleotides read TGCGCCAGCAGTCAACGGGACCCGGGACTAGCGGGAGCTTCGGATGAGCAGTTCTTC.

V gene TRBV15 combines with J gene TRBJ1-2; D is ambiguous. CDR3 length: 13 amino acids. With 0 bases removed from V and 4 bases from J, the gap between germline ends came to 6 bases. Germline-derived CDR1 and CDR2 are LNHNV and YYDKDF (reference sequence). The CDR3 sequence: CATSRDSLYGYTF. CDR3 nucleotide sequence: TGTGCCACCAGCAGAGATTCGCTCTATGGCTACACCTTC. The entire variable domain, with the rest obtained from reference TRBV15 and TRBJ1-2, is as follows: DAMVIQNPRYQVTQFGKPVTLSCSQTLNHNVMYWYQQKSSQAPKLLFHYYDKDFNNEADTPDNFQSRRPNTSFCFLDIRSPGLGDTAMYLCATSRDSLYGYTFGSGTRLTVV.